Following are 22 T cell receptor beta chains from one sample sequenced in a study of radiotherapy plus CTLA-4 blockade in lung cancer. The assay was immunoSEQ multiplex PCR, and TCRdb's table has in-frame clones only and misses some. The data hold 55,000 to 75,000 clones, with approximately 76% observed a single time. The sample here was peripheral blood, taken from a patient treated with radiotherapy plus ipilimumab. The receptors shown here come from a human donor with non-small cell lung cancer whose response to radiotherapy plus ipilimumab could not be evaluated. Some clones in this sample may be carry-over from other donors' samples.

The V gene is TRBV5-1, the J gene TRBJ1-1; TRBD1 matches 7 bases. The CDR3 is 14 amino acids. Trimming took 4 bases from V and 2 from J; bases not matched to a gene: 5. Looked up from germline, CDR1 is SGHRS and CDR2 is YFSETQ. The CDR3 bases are TGCGCCAGCAGCACGGGACAGTCAAACACTGAAGCTTTCTTT. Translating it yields CASSTGQSNTEAFF.

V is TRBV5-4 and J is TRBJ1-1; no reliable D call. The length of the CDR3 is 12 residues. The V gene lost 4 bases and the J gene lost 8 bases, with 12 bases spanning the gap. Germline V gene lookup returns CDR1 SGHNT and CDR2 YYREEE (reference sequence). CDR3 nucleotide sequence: TGTGCCAGCAGCCCCACCCCTCGGGAAGCTTTCTTT. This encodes CASSPTPREAFF.

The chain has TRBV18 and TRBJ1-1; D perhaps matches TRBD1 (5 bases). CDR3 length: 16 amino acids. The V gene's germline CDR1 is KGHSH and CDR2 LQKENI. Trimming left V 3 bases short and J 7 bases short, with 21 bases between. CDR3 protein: CASSPLLASGGIEAFF. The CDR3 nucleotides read TGTGCCAGCTCACCCCTACTAGCATCCGGGGGGATTGAAGCTTTCTTT.

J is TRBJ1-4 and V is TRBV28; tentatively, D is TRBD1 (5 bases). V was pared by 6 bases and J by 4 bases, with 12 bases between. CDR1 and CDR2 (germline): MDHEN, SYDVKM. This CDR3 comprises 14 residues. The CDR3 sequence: CASSSGGNNEKLFF. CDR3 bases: TGTGCCAGCAGCTCTGGGGGGAATAATGAAAAACTGTTTTTT.

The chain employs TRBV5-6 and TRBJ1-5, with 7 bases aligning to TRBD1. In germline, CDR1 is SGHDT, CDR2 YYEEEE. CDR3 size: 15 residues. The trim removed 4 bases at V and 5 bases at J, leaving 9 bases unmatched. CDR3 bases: TGTGCCAGCAGCGCGCGGACAGGCTTACATCAGCCCCAGCATTTT. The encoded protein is CASSARTGLHQPQHF. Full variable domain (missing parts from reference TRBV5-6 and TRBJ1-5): DAGVTQSPTHLIKTRGQQVTLRCSPKSGHDTVSWYQQALGQGPQFIFQYYEEEERQRGNFPDRFSGHQFPNYSSELNVNALLLGDSALYLCASSARTGLHQPQHFGDGTRLSIL.

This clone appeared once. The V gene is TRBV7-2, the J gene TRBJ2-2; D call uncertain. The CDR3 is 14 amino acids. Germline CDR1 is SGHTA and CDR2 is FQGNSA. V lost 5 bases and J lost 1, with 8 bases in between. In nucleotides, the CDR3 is TGTGCCAGCAGCCTCCTCGGGAACACCGGGGAGCTGTTTTTT. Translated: CASSLLGNTGELFF.

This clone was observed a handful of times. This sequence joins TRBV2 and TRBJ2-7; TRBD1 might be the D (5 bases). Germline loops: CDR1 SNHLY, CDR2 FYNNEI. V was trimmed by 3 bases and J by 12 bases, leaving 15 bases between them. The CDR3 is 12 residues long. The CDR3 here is CASSETKQVPYF. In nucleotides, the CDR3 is TGTGCCAGCAGTGAGACCAAACAGGTCCCGTACTTC.

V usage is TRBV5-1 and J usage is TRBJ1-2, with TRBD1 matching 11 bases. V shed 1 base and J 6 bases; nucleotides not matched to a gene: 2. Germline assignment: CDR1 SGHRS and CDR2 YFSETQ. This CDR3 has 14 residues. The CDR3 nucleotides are TGCGCCAGCAGCTTGAGGGACAGGGGGGATGGCTACACCTTC. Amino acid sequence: CASSLRDRGDGYTF.

The CDR3 loop reads CASSAGEGTGELFF. The CDR3, as DNA: TGCGCCAGCAGCGCGGGTGAGGGCACCGGGGAGCTGTTTTTT. The chain has TRBV5-1 and TRBJ2-2; tentative D call: TRBD2 (5 bases). Trimming shortened V by 4 bases and J by 4 bases, and 11 bases separated the two germline ends. This CDR3 comprises 14 residues. The V gene's germline CDR1 is SGHRS and CDR2 YFSETQ.

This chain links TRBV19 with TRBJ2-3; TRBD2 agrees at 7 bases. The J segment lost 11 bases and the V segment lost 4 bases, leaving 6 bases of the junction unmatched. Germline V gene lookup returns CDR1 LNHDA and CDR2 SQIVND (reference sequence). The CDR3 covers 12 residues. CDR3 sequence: CASSTTSARQYF. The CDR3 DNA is TGTGCCAGTAGTACCACTAGCGCGAGGCAGTATTTT.

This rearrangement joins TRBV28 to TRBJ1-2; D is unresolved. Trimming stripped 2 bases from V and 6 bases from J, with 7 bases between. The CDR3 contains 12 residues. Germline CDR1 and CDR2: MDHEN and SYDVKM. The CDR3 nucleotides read TGTGCCAGCAGTTTAGATGGAGATGGCTACACCTTC. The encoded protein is CASSLDGDGYTF.

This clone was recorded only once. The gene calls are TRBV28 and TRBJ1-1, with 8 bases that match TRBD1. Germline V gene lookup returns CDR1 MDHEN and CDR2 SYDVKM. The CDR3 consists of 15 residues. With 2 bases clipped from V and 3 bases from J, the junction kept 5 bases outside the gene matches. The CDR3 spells CASSLVQGAYTEAFF. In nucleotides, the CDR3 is TGTGCCAGCAGTTTAGTCCAGGGGGCTTACACTGAAGCTTTCTTT.

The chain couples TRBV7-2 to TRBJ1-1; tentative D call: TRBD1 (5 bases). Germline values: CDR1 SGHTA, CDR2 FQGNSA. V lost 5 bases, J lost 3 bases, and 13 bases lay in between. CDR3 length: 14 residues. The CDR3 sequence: CASSLRQGYTEAFF. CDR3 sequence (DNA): TGTGCCAGCAGCCTCCGGCAGGGATACACTGAAGCTTTCTTT.

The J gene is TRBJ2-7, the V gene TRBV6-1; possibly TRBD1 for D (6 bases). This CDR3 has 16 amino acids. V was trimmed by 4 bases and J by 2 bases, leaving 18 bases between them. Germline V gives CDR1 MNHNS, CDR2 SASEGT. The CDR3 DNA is TGTGCCAGCAGTGGGGCCGGGACATTTTCTACCTACGAGCAGTACTTC. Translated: CASSGAGTFSTYEQYF.

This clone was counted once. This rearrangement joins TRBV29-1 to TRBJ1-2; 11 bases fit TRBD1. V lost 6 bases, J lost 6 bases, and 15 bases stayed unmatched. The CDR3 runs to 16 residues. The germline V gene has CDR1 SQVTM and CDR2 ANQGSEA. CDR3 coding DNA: TGCAGCGTAAGCAGGACAGGGGGCCCCATTGTCCATGGCTACACCTTC. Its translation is CSVSRTGGPIVHGYTF.

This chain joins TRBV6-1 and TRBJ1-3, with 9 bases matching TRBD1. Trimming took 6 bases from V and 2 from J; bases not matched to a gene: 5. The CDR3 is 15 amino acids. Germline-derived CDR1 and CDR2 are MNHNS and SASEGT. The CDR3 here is CASRDRDRAGNTIYF. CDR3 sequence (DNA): TGTGCCAGCAGGGACCGGGACAGGGCTGGAAACACCATATATTTT.

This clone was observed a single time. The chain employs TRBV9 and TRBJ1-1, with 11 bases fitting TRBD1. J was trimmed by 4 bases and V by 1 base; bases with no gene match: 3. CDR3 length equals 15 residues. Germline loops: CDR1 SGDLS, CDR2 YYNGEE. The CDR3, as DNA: TGTGCCAGCAGCGTATCCGGGACAGGGGGCACTGAAGCTTTCTTT. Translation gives CASSVSGTGGTEAFF.

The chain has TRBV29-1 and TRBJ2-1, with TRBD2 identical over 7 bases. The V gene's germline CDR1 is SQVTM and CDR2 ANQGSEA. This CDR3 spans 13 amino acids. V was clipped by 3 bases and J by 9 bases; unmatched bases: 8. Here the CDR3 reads CSVDRGVVSEQFF. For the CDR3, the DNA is TGCAGCGTTGACCGGGGGGTCGTGAGTGAGCAGTTCTTC.

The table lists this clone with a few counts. CDR3 in amino acids: CACGTGTGELFF. Written as DNA, the CDR3 is TGTGCCTGCGGGACAGGGACCGGGGAGCTGTTTTTT. V is TRBV6-5 and J is TRBJ2-2; TRBD1 aligns across 9 bases. This CDR3 is built from 12 residues. Trimming took 11 bases from V and 5 from J; bases not matched to a gene: 3. CDR1 is MNHEY, CDR2 SVGAGI, per germline.

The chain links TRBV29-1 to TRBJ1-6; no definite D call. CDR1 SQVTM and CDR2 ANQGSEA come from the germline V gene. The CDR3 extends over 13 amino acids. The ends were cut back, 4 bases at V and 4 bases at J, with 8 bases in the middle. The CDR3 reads CSVAPAYNSPLHF. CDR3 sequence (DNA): TGCAGCGTTGCGCCTGCGTATAATTCACCCCTCCACTTT.

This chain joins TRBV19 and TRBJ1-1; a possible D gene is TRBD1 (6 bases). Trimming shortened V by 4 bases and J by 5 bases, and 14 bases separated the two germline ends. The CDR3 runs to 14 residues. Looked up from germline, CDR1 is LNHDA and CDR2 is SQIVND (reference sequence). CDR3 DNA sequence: TGTGCCAGTAGTAGTACAGGGTATGGGACTGAAGCTTTCTTT. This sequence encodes CASSSTGYGTEAFF.

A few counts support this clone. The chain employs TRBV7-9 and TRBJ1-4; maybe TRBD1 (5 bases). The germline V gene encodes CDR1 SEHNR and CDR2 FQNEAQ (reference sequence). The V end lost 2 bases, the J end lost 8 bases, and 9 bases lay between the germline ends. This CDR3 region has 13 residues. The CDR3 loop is CASSLQGQEKLFF. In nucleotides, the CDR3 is TGTGCCAGCAGCTTACAGGGTCAGGAAAAACTGTTTTTT.